Following are 8 T cell receptor beta chains from one sample sequenced in a study of blood T cell repertoires in COVID-19. Sequencing used immunoSEQ multiplex PCR; TCRdb keeps in-frame clones, though not all of them. This table holds tens of thousands of clones, 83% found once. Sequenced input: peripheral blood. These receptors were obtained from a woman of 80 years or more with acute or convalescent COVID-19.

The chain employs TRBV1 and TRBJ2-3; TRBD1 is taken as the D call from the table, unchecked against the DNA. TRBV1 is an annotated pseudogene. The CDR3 is made up of 19 amino acids. CDR3 in amino acids: CTSSFHRDRVLISTDTQYF. CDR3 nucleotides: TGCACCAGCAGCTTCCACCGGGACAGGGTGTTGATTTCCACAGATACGCAGTATTTT.

The chain is built from TRBV3-1 (or the pseudogene TRBV3-2) and TRBJ1-4; 7 positions agree with TRBD1. Per germline, CDR1 LGHDT and CDR2 YNNKEL (reference sequence). J was trimmed by 10 bases and V by 4 bases; bases with no gene match: 15. This CDR3 comprises 16 residues. CDR3 sequence reads: CASSPSGTGDGGKLFF. Written as DNA, the CDR3 is TGTGCCAGCAGCCCGAGCGGAACAGGGGATGGAGGAAAACTGTTTTTT.

The chain joins TRBV18 to TRBJ2-7, with 7 bases matching TRBD2. The ends lost 3 bases at V and 0 bases at J; junction bases unmatched: 2. Germline CDR1 reads KGHSH; CDR2 reads LQKENI. The CDR3 is 14 residues long. The CDR3: CASSPGGSSYEQYF. CDR3 sequence (DNA): TGTGCCAGCTCACCGGGAGGGAGCTCCTACGAGCAGTACTTC.

V gene TRBV5-1 combines with J gene TRBJ2-3; 7 positions agree with TRBD1. The CDR3 spans 14 residues. The germline V gene encodes CDR1 SGHRS and CDR2 YFSETQ. Losses at the gene ends were 1 base for V and 7 bases for J; bases not matched to a gene: 6. The DNA for the CDR3 is TGCGCCAGCAGCTTGTCGGCAGGGGGACATACGCAGTATTTT. Its protein product is CASSLSAGGHTQYF.

The chain carries TRBV2 and TRBJ1-2; 10 bases align to TRBD1. V dropped 4 bases and J dropped 6; count of bases not matched to a gene: 5. Germline values: CDR1 SNHLY, CDR2 FYNNEI. The CDR3 sequence is 14 residues long. CDR3 coding DNA: TGTGCCAGCAGTGGGACAGGGGGTTTGAATGGCTACACCTTC. Translating gives CASSGTGGLNGYTF.

The chain joins TRBV14 to TRBJ2-4; 7 nucleotides match TRBD1. This CDR3 contains 18 residues. The ends lost 4 bases at V and 0 bases at J; junction bases unmatched: 12. Germline CDR1 reads SGHDN; CDR2 reads FVKESK. DNA of the CDR3: TGTGCCAGCAGCCTGCCCCTCGGGACAGTACTAGCCAAAAACATTCAGTACTTC. Protein sequence: CASSLPLGTVLAKNIQYF.

The chain recombines TRBV5-1 with TRBJ2-5; 10 nucleotides match TRBD1. Germline V gene data show CDR1 as SGHRS and CDR2 as YFSETQ. The CDR3 has 14 amino acids. The junction had 2 bases not matched to a gene; V was cut back by 4 bases and J by 2 bases. DNA of the CDR3: TGCGCCAGCAGCCTGGGACAGGGGCAAGAGACCCAGTACTTC. It translates to CASSLGQGQETQYF.

A single count supports this clone. The chain employs TRBV7-9 and TRBJ2-2, with D possibly matching TRBD1 (6 bases). This CDR3 spans 13 amino acids. CDR1 SEHNR and CDR2 FQNEAQ come from the germline V gene (reference sequence). With 2 bases removed from V and 5 bases from J, the gap between germline ends came to 6 bases. The CDR3 loop reads CASSLQGTGELFF. For the CDR3, the DNA is TGTGCCAGCAGCTTACAGGGGACCGGGGAGCTGTTTTTT. The full variable domain, rest sourced from reference TRBV7-9 and TRBJ2-2, is DTGVSQNPRHKITKRGQNVTFRCDPISEHNRLYWYRQTLGQGPEFLTYFQNEAQLEKSRLLSDRFSAERPKGSFSTLEIQRTEQGDSAMYLCASSLQGTGELFFGEGSRLTVL.